One sample yielded the 22 T cell receptor beta chains listed below, sequenced in a study of cytomegalovirus exposure and HLA in healthy donors. PCR used 60 Vbeta primers and 13 Jbeta primers. Using immunoSEQ multiplex PCR, the repertoire was profiled, and TCRdb retains in-frame clones only, with some absent. The data contain roughly 200,000 clones, about 82% of them seen just once; the ten biggest clones take up less than 2.5%. Sequencing was done on a sample of PBMCs. The receptors here all came from a woman aged 50 to 60 in good health and CMV-seronegative.

The chain carries TRBV6-5 and TRBJ1-5; D remains unclear. Trimming removed 7 bases at V and 7 bases at J, with 14 bases between. CDR1 and CDR2 (germline): MNHEY, SVGAGI. The CDR3 totals 13 residues. CDR3 in amino acids: CASTPVGGQPQHF. CDR3 DNA: TGTGCCAGCACCCCGGTGGGAGGACAGCCCCAGCATTTT.

The chain joins TRBV7-6 to TRBJ2-7; TRBD2 matches at 12 bases. The CDR3 has 15 residues. CDR1 SGHVS and CDR2 FNYEAQ come from the germline V gene. After removal of 5 bases from V and 2 bases from J, the junction contained 4 bases not matched to a gene. CDR3 coding DNA: TGTGCCAGCAGCGTTGGACTAGCGGGGACCTACGAGCAGTACTTC. Translating it yields CASSVGLAGTYEQYF. Looking up the rest from reference TRBV7-6 and TRBJ2-7 gives the full variable domain: GAGVSQSPRYKVTKRGQDVALRCDPISGHVSLYWYRQALGQGPEFLTYFNYEAQQDKSGLPNDRFSAERPEGSISTLTIQRTEQRDSAMYRCASSVGLAGTYEQYFGPGTRLTVT.

As concerns this clone: At the DNA level, this CDR3 is encoded by other sequences in the same sample as well. The chain recombines TRBV4-1 with TRBJ1-4; 10 bases map to TRBD1. CDR1 MGHRA and CDR2 YSYEKL come from the germline V gene. The trim removed 3 bases at V and 8 bases at J, leaving 6 bases unmatched. The CDR3 runs 15 residues. The CDR3 here is CASSHPGQGREKLFF. Here the CDR3 DNA reads TGCGCCAGCAGCCACCCGGGACAGGGGCGGGAAAAACTGTTTTTT.

The V gene is TRBV6-6, the J gene TRBJ1-1; no reliable D call. Germline V gives CDR1 MNHNY, CDR2 SVGAGI (reference sequence). The CDR3 runs 12 residues. V was trimmed by 6 bases and J by 8 bases, leaving 13 bases between them. The CDR3 DNA follows: TGTGCCAGCAGACCCTTAGAGAGGGAAGCTTTCTTT. Encoded protein: CASRPLEREAFF.

V usage is TRBV29-1 and J usage is TRBJ2-5, with D possibly matching TRBD2 (5 bases). Germline CDR1 and CDR2: SQVTM and ANQGSEA. V lost 8 bases to trimming and J lost 2 bases, with 15 bases between them. The length of the CDR3 is 13 residues. CDR3 residues: CSYSAGSQETQYF. The DNA for the CDR3 is TGCAGCTACAGCGCGGGCAGTCAAGAGACCCAGTACTTC.

The genes are TRBV5-6 and TRBJ1-2, with 7 bases aligning to TRBD1. There are 19 residues in the CDR3. CDR1 is SGHDT and CDR2 is YYEEEE in the germline V gene. The V and J ends lost 0 bases and 3 bases, in that order; junction bases with no gene match: 17. CDR3 residues: CASSLAQTGRQLPYYGYTF. The CDR3 DNA sequence: TGTGCCAGCAGCTTGGCGCAGACAGGGCGGCAACTCCCCTACTATGGCTACACCTTC.

The V call is TRBV7-8, the J call TRBJ2-7, with D unclear. The length of the CDR3 is 16 residues. Germline V CDR1 and CDR2: SGHVS, FQNEAQ. Trimming cost V 3 bases and J 0 bases, with 15 bases left between them. CDR3 sequence reads: CASSFGWPGSSYEQYF. The CDR3 bases are TGTGCCAGCAGCTTTGGTTGGCCAGGAAGCTCCTACGAGCAGTACTTC.

This clone was detected a few times. The V and J genes are TRBV28 and TRBJ1-5; TRBD1 matches at 9 bases. This CDR3 contains 14 residues. J was trimmed by 3 bases and V by 6 bases; bases with no gene match: 3. CDR1 MDHEN and CDR2 SYDVKM come from the germline V gene. CDR3 DNA: TGTGCCAGCAGAGGGACAGGGTACAATCAGCCCCAGCATTTT. Translation: CASRGTGYNQPQHF.

This chain uses TRBV19 with TRBJ2-3, with D possibly being TRBD2 (6 bases). Germline V gives CDR1 LNHDA, CDR2 SQIVND (reference sequence). This CDR3 contains 18 residues. The V gene lost 6 bases and the J gene lost 1 base, with 23 bases spanning the gap. CDR3 sequence (DNA): TGTGCCAGTAGCGACGGGGGACGTAGGGGCGATCGCACAGATACGCAGTATTTT. Protein product: CASSDGGRRGDRTDTQYF.

V usage is TRBV5-1 and J usage is TRBJ2-1, with a tentative D call TRBD1 (6 bases). The CDR3 sequence is 16 residues long. The V gene's germline CDR1 is SGHRS and CDR2 YFSETQ. The germline V and J ends were trimmed by 4 bases and 6 bases, with 20 bases remaining between them. CDR3 sequence: CASSPAASQTGNEQFF. CDR3 bases: TGCGCCAGCAGCCCCGCTGCCAGTCAGACAGGCAATGAGCAGTTCTTC.

The chain employs TRBV11-2 and TRBJ2-5; 13 nucleotides line up with TRBD2. The CDR3 has 16 amino acids. Germline values: CDR1 SGHAT, CDR2 FQNNGV. J gave up 4 bases and V 5 bases, and 7 bases lay outside the gene matches. CDR3 coding DNA: TGTGCCAGCAGCCTCGGACTAGCGGGAGTCAGAGAGACCCAGTACTTC. Amino acids: CASSLGLAGVRETQYF.

The V call is TRBV27, the J call TRBJ2-1; 9 nucleotides line up with TRBD2. Losses at the gene ends were 0 bases for V and 8 bases for J; bases not matched to a gene: 14. This CDR3 has 18 residues. Per germline, CDR1 MNHEY and CDR2 SMNVEV (reference sequence). CDR3 in DNA: TGTGCCAGCAGTTTATCAAAGACTAGCGGCAACCTTAGGGATGAGCAGTTCTTC. Translating it yields CASSLSKTSGNLRDEQFF.

The rearrangement links TRBV4-1 to TRBJ1-5, with 8 bases lining up with TRBD1. The germline V gene has CDR1 MGHRA and CDR2 YSYEKL. This CDR3 comprises 16 residues. The J segment lost 8 bases and the V segment lost 1 base, leaving 10 bases of the junction unmatched. Written as DNA, the CDR3 is TGCGCCAGCAGCCAAGGGGCGACAGGGGAGATTGAGCCCCAGCATTTT. Translating it yields CASSQGATGEIEPQHF.

V and J are TRBV6-1 and TRBJ1-1; D is undetermined. CDR1 is MNHNS, CDR2 SASEGT, per germline. V was trimmed by 6 bases and J by 6 bases, leaving 20 bases between them. The CDR3 covers 15 residues. Here the CDR3 reads CASSRPRTGTAEAFF. The CDR3 nucleotides read TGTGCCAGCAGCCGACCTAGGACGGGAACCGCTGAAGCTTTCTTT.

V gene TRBV6-6 combines with J gene TRBJ1-5, with 7 nucleotides matching TRBD1. CDR1 is MNHNY, CDR2 SVGAGI, per germline (reference sequence). This CDR3 contains 14 residues. V was clipped by 6 bases and J by 1 base; unmatched bases: 3. The CDR3 loop reads CASSYRGSNQPQHF. DNA for the CDR3: TGTGCCAGCAGCTACAGGGGCAGCAATCAGCCCCAGCATTTT.

The rearrangement uses TRBV6-6 and TRBJ1-5, with TRBD1 identical over 9 bases. The CDR3 spans 14 residues. CDR1 is MNHNY, CDR2 SVGAGI, per germline (reference sequence). Trimming at V came to 6 bases and at J to 7 bases, leaving 7 bases not matched to a gene. CDR3 bases: TGTGCCAGCAGCTGGGACAGGGTTTCCCAGCCCCAGCATTTT. This codes for CASSWDRVSQPQHF.

The rearrangement links TRBV4-1 to TRBJ2-3, with D possibly TRBD1 on 6 matching bases. V lost 4 bases and J 3 bases, leaving 11 bases between the germline ends. CDR3 length: 14 amino acids. Looked up from germline, CDR1 is MGHRA and CDR2 is YSYEKL. In DNA, the CDR3 is TGCGCCAGCAGCCTACAGGGTGTAACAGATACGCAGTATTTT. Its translation: CASSLQGVTDTQYF.

The chain couples TRBV27 to TRBJ1-5; tentative D call: TRBD1 (5 bases). V shed 0 bases and J shed 6 bases, with 12 bases lying between them. Germline CDR1 is MNHEY and CDR2 is SMNVEV (reference sequence). The CDR3 is made up of 15 amino acids. CDR3 amino acids: CASSLSPGGLQPQHF. DNA for the CDR3: TGTGCCAGCAGTTTATCGCCGGGGGGACTTCAGCCCCAGCATTTT.

The chain is built from TRBV28 and TRBJ2-7; TRBD1 agrees at 8 bases. The CDR3 has 13 amino acids. V was pared by 7 bases and J by 2 bases, with 4 bases of the junction left unmatched. Germline V gives CDR1 MDHEN, CDR2 SYDVKM. The CDR3 region has the DNA TGTGCCAGCACCAGGACAGGGCCCTACGAGCAGTACTTC. It codes for CASTRTGPYEQYF.

Worth noting for this clone: Relative to the germline gene, one junction end is altered; a read error may explain this. The chain links TRBV4-1 to TRBJ2-7; TRBD2 matches at 8 bases. The germline gives CDR1 MGHRA, CDR2 YSYEKL. The CDR3 loop spans 15 amino acids. This CDR3 is CASSQGLAGAYEQYF. In DNA, the CDR3 is TGCGCCAGCAGTCAAGGACTAGCTGGAGCTTACGAGCAGTACTTC.

The chain combines TRBV7-8 with TRBJ2-3; 12 bases map to TRBD2. The CDR3 loop spans 19 amino acids. The J segment lost 1 base and the V segment lost 1 base, leaving 9 bases of the junction unmatched. Germline loops: CDR1 SGHVS, CDR2 FQNEAQ. CDR3 sequence reads: CASSLGRTSGILRTDTQYF. The DNA of the CDR3 is TGTGCCAGCAGCTTAGGACGGACTAGCGGGATACTTCGCACAGATACGCAGTATTTT.

J is TRBJ1-1 and V is TRBV19; D is possibly TRBD1 (6 bases). The CDR3 is made up of 15 amino acids. Germline-derived CDR1 and CDR2 are LNHDA and SQIVND (reference sequence). The V and J ends lost 1 base and 0 bases respectively, with 9 bases between them. In nucleotides, the CDR3 is TGTGCCAGTAGTATAGTGGGGACAATGAACACTGAAGCTTTCTTT. Residues: CASSIVGTMNTEAFF.